What follows is one TCR beta chain and its context. Its cognate antigen is unknown. Extraction and reverse transcription of RNA yielded cDNA as the sequencing template. This table comes from immunoSEQ multiplex PCR, and its TCRdb copy is limited to in-frame clones, with some not included. Here the sample spans under 250,000 clones, around three fifths being singletons. Peripheral blood and lesional scalp punch biopsies were taken from alopecia areata patients. V shed 2 bases, J shed 6 bases, and the junction held 5 bases outside the gene matches. Germline CDR1 is SEHNR and CDR2 is FQNEAQ (reference sequence). The CDR3 spans 14 residues. This sample was taken from a study of CD8+ T cells in alopecia areata. About the study: People stayed on tofacitinib for 6 to 18 months, then stopped the drug for 6 months.

Study-wide results and limits: Alphabeta T cells residing in normal skin are also sequenced in scalp samples. An increase in clonality over normal scalp was evident in lesional scalp, especially alopecia totalis/universalis.

This sequence joins TRBV7-9 and TRBJ1-2; TRBD1 matches at 8 bases. The specimen was CD4+ T cells sorted from blood, collected at week 0. The clonotype was recovered from a human donor with alopecia areata. The CDR3 bases are TGTGCCAGCAGCTTACAGGGGGCCGCGGATGGCTACACCTTC. As protein: CASSLQGAADGYTF.